Below are 8 T cell receptor beta chains sequenced from a single sample in a study of T cells in Graves' hyperthyroidism and ophthalmopathy. Researchers took RNA transcripts and amplified the TCR beta CDR3 regions from them. Carried out on the TCR CDR3, a first-round RT-PCR used the HTBI primer set. TCRdb reprocessed the multiplex PCR reads with MiXCR, giving one entry per CDR3 protein. This sample carries around 440,000 distinct CDR3 sequences, about a sixth of them seen once, and the ten largest clones take 13% to 15%. Specimen: blood. The receptors here all came from a woman aged 18-29 years with Graves' hyperthyroidism.

The V and J genes are TRBV4-2 and TRBJ2-5; TRBD2 is a possible D gene (6 bases). This CDR3 contains 15 residues. Trimming took 3 bases from V and 1 from J, leaving 12 bases between them. CDR1 and CDR2 from the germline V gene are LGHNA and YNFKEQ. The CDR3 DNA follows: TGTGCCAGCAGCCAGTTCCGGGACTTCCAAGAGACCCAGTACTTC. It codes for CASSQFRDFQETQYF.

This clonotype was detected ten times or more. This chain's CDR3 is CASIAGGGHQETQYF. The CDR3 coding sequence is TGTGCCAGCATTGCGGGGGGTGGGCACCAAGAGACCCAGTACTTC. The chain uses TRBV6-1 and TRBJ2-5; 8 bases map to TRBD2. CDR1 MNHNS and CDR2 SASEGT come from the germline V gene. The CDR3 sequence is 15 residues long. The ends lost 7 bases at V and 0 bases at J; junction bases unmatched: 7.

There are many counts of this clonotype. The rearrangement links TRBV6-1 to TRBJ1-1; D ambiguous. This CDR3 has 16 amino acids. Germline loops: CDR1 MNHNS, CDR2 SASEGT. The V gene lost 5 bases and the J gene lost 4 bases, with 20 bases spanning the gap. Written as DNA, the CDR3 is TGTGCCAGCAGTTTACGACAACGGGCAACTCTCACTGAAGCTTTCTTT. Translating gives CASSLRQRATLTEAFF.

V gene TRBV29-1 combines with J gene TRBJ2-7; 8 positions agree with TRBD2. V shed 3 bases and J 1 base; nucleotides not matched to a gene: 8. Germline values: CDR1 SQVTM, CDR2 ANQGSEA. The CDR3 sequence is 15 residues long. The CDR3 protein is CSVDEASGLSYEQYF. CDR3 in DNA: TGCAGCGTTGACGAGGCTAGCGGGTTATCCTACGAGCAGTACTTC.

This clonotype was seen repeatedly, ten times or more. The CDR3 coding sequence is TGTGCCAGCAGCGAAGGGAAGAGGGCTGAAGCTTTCTTT. It is translated as CASSEGKRAEAFF. This chain connects TRBV12-3 or TRBV12-4 to TRBJ1-1; D not resolved. The V and J ends lost 6 bases and 6 bases respectively, with 14 bases between them. There are 13 residues in the CDR3.

The chain joins TRBV11-2 to TRBJ2-1, with 7 bases identical to TRBD2. CDR3 size: 18 residues. V dropped 1 base and J dropped 3; count of bases not matched to a gene: 12. CDR1 is SGHAT, CDR2 FQNNGV, per germline. Here the CDR3 reads CASSLGLGSGISYNEQFF. CDR3 in DNA: TGTGCCAGCAGCTTAGGACTCGGGAGCGGGATCAGCTACAATGAGCAGTTCTTC.

This clonotype was seen many times. This sequence joins TRBV7-9 and TRBJ2-1; a weak D match, TRBD2 (6 bases). Germline V gene lookup returns CDR1 SEHNR and CDR2 FQNEAQ (reference sequence). Between the trimmed V and J ends, which lost 2 bases and 3 bases, there was a span of 17 bases. The CDR3 has 17 residues. The CDR3 region is CASSLSAAGPNYNEQFF. The CDR3 DNA reads as TGTGCCAGCAGCTTAAGTGCGGCGGGACCCAACTACAATGAGCAGTTCTTC. Variable domain in full (rest from reference TRBV7-9 and TRBJ2-1): DTGVSQNPRHKITKRGQNVTFRCDPISEHNRLYWYRQTLGQGPEFLTYFQNEAQLEKSRLLSDRFSAERPKGSFSTLEIQRTEQGDSAMYLCASSLSAAGPNYNEQFFGPGTRLTVL.

The table lists this clonotype with many counts. V is TRBV20-1 and J is TRBJ1-1; D might be TRBD1 (5 bases). This CDR3 contains 12 residues. V lost 1 base and J lost 7, with 10 bases in between. Per the germline V gene, CDR1 is DFQATT and CDR2 is SNEGSKA (reference sequence). CDR3 amino acids: CSARARDNEAFF. In nucleotides, the CDR3 is TGCAGTGCTAGAGCCAGGGATAATGAAGCTTTCTTT.